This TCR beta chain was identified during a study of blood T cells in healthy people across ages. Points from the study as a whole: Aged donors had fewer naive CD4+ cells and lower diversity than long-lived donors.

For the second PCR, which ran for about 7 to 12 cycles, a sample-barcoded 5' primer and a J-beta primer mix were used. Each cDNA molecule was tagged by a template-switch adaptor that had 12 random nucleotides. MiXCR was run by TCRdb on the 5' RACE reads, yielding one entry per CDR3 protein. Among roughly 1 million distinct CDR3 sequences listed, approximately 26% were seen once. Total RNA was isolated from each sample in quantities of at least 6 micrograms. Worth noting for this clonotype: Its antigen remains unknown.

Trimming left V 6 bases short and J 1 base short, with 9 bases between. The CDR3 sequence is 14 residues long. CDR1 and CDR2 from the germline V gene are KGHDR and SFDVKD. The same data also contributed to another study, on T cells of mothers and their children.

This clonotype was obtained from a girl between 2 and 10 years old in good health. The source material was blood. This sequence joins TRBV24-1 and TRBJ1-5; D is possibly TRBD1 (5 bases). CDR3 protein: CATSPRGSNQPQHF. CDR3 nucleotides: TGTGCCACCAGTCCAAGGGGAAGCAATCAGCCCCAGCATTTT.